This TCR beta chain comes out of a study of blood T cells in healthy people across ages. Points from the study as a whole: Naive T cell percentage showed a strong correlation with TCR beta diversity.

For the second PCR, which ran for about 6 to 11 cycles, a sample-barcoded 5' primer and a J-beta primer mix were used. A template-switch adaptor that had 12 random nucleotides put a tag on each cDNA molecule. All samples gave at least 2.5 million CDR3-containing paired-end reads. TCRdb re-derived calls from the 5' RACE reads in MiXCR, one entry per CDR3 protein. The table has approximately 320,000 distinct CDR3 sequences, roughly 29% seen once. Peripheral blood was drawn, ten milliliters per donor. This CDR3 has 13 residues. Per germline, CDR1 SGHKS and CDR2 YYEKEE (reference sequence). With respect to this clonotype: Its specificity is unknown. A read error may account for a junction end that differs from germline.

Sequencing was done on a sample of blood. The clonotype was recovered from a woman between 70 and 85 years old in good health. V and J are TRBV5-5 and TRBJ2-1, with D perhaps TRBD1 (5 bases). This CDR3 reads CASSWATDKEQFF. The CDR3 bases are TGTGCCAGCAGCTGGGCGACAGACAAAGAGCAGTTCTTC.